These T cell receptor beta chains were read from a single sample in a study of blood T cell repertoires in COVID-19. Sequencing used immunoSEQ multiplex PCR; TCRdb keeps in-frame clones, though not all of them. The sample has 60,000 to 85,000 clones; around nine tenths are singletons. What was sequenced was peripheral blood. The receptors come from a woman in her forties or fifties with COVID-19, enrolled during active disease. CDR3s include the opening cysteine and the closing phenylalanine or tryptophan.

V gene	J gene	CDR3 length	CDR3 protein
TRBV19	TRBJ2-7	15	CASSIGVAGAREQYF
TRBV4-1	TRBJ1-2	15	CASSSGQGSFYGYTF
TRBV5-8	TRBJ1-3	14	CASSSGASGNTIYF
TRBV7-9	TRBJ2-3	17	CASSLWGGSLSTDTQYF
TRBV28	TRBJ1-2	14	CASSSGGAIYGYTF
TRBV24-1	TRBJ2-2	15	CATQSRTGVIGELFF
TRBV5-1	TRBJ2-7	14	CASSLGQGVAEQYF
TRBV28	TRBJ2-7	14	CASSSTGSVGEQYF
TRBV24-1	TRBJ1-1	12	CAISAANTEAFF
TRBV2	TRBJ2-3	13	CASSRLGSDTQYF
TRBV9	TRBJ1-1	14	CASSSQGGGTEAFF
TRBV4-3	TRBJ1-2	12	CASSYRGSGYTF
TRBV6-6	TRBJ1-4	14	CASTLGSKSGKLFF
TRBV9	TRBJ2-7	14	CASSVGGTTAEQYF
TRBV6-6	TRBJ2-2	13	CASSLLSTGELFF
TRBV28	TRBJ2-5	14	CASSKMNRDRTQYF
TRBV20-1	TRBJ2-7	13	CSASSGRAHEQYF
TRBV27	TRBJ2-4	17	CASSLRVGAQTKNIQYF
TRBV28	TRBJ2-5	16	CASLDSAGVGQETQYF
TRBV15	TRBJ2-2	15	CATSRDRGFSGELFF
TRBV7-9	TRBJ2-7	13	CASSLTTGREQYF
TRBV7-3	TRBJ2-3	15	CASSLTGGYSDTQYF
TRBV27	TRBJ2-7	11	CASSFRGEQYF
TRBV6-5	TRBJ2-2	14	CAATDRANTGELFF
TRBV12-1	TRBJ2-6	20	CASSPPRRVATLSGANVLTF
TRBV10-2	TRBJ2-3	15	CASSSGRSSTDTQYF
TRBV27	TRBJ2-3	15	CASSLLTAAGDTQYF
TRBV12-3/TRBV12-4	TRBJ2-3	12	CASRGGTDTQYF
TRBV18	TRBJ1-5	16	CASSPAQGAINQPQHF
TRBV5-1	TRBJ2-1	14	CASSLSSGRTEQFF
TRBV30	TRBJ1-5	12	CAWSAGGQPQHF
TRBV30	TRBJ2-5	12	CAWSHPAETQYF